This T cell receptor beta chain was identified in a study of blood T cells in healthy people across ages. Each sample yielded at least 6 micrograms of PBMC total RNA. A second PCR of roughly 7 to 11 cycles used a sample-barcoded 5' primer and a J-beta primer mix. Tagging of each cDNA molecule was performed by a template-switch adaptor with 12 random nucleotides. MiXCR was run by TCRdb on the 5' RACE reads, yielding one entry per CDR3 protein. The table includes 730,000 or so distinct CDR3 sequences, roughly two fifths detected once. The receptor's source is a man older than 75 in good health. Material: blood.

The CDR3 protein is CASSQFIRGGRNEQFF. DNA of the CDR3: TGTGCCAGCAGCCAATTTATAAGGGGAGGGAGAAATGAGCAGTTCTTC. The V call is TRBV16, the J call TRBJ2-1, with 7 bases lining up with TRBD2. Germline CDR1 is KGHSY and CDR2 is FQNENV. The CDR3 runs 16 residues. Unmatched junction bases numbered 10, after V lost 1 base and J lost 7 bases. The full variable domain, its missing parts supplied by reference TRBV16 and TRBJ2-1, is GEEVAQTPKHLVRGEGQKAKLYCAPIKGHSYVFWYQQVLKNEFKFLISFQNENVFDETGMPKERFSAKCLPNSPCSLEIQATKLEDSAVYFCASSQFIRGGRNEQFFGPGTRLTVL.